Listed below are T cell receptor beta chains from one sample, sequenced in a study of T cell clonotyping in hematopoietic cell transplantation. Using immunoSEQ multiplex PCR, the repertoire was profiled, and TCRdb retains in-frame clones only, with some absent. Of 7,000 to 8,500 clones in the sample, approximately 90% were seen once. The sample here was PBMCs, taken 100 days after allogeneic stem cell transplant. The origin of the receptors is a male patient aged 18 to 29 who had an allogeneic stem cell transplant from a related donor, so the T cells may come from the graft donor. Some clones in this sample may be carry-over from other donors' samples. CDR3s include the opening cysteine and the closing phenylalanine or tryptophan. Fields, in order: J gene, V gene, D gene, clone size, CDR3 protein, CDR3 DNA. A D gene is named only where the DNA matches it firmly. Clone size is not always given. Where it is, it says once, few, many or a class for expanded clones.

j_call: TRBJ1-1; v_call: TRBV28; d_call: .; clone_size: few; cdr3_aa: CASSLGGIGFF; cdr3_nt: TGTGCCAGCAGTTTAGGGGGTATCGGTTTCTTT
j_call: TRBJ2-4; v_call: TRBV27; d_call: .; clone_size: .; cdr3_aa: CASSSVASSDKNIQYF; cdr3_nt: TGTGCCAGCTCCTCCGTCGCCTCCAGTGACAAAAACATTCAGTACTTC
j_call: TRBJ2-3; v_call: TRBV30; d_call: .; clone_size: .; cdr3_aa: CAWRFSPRTDTQYF; cdr3_nt: TGTGCCTGGAGGTTTAGCCCCCGCACAGATACGCAGTATTTT
j_call: TRBJ1-4; v_call: TRBV25-1; d_call: .; clone_size: .; cdr3_aa: CASSSDGYAEKLFF; cdr3_nt: TGTGCCAGCAGTTCGGACGGCTATGCGGAAAAACTGTTTTTT
j_call: TRBJ2-3; v_call: TRBV19; d_call: .; clone_size: .; cdr3_aa: CASSTLHSSDTQYF; cdr3_nt: TGTGCCAGTAGTACCCTTCACTCATCGGATACGCAGTATTTT
j_call: TRBJ2-5; v_call: TRBV6-6; d_call: .; clone_size: once; cdr3_aa: CASRRGTYETQYF; cdr3_nt: TGTGCCAGCAGACGCGGGACTTATGAGACCCAGTACTTC
j_call: TRBJ1-2; v_call: TRBV6-5; d_call: .; clone_size: .; cdr3_aa: CASSYSRSGQGYTF; cdr3_nt: TGTGCCAGCAGTTACTCTCGGTCAGGACAAGGCTACACCTTC
j_call: TRBJ1-1; v_call: TRBV12-2; d_call: .; clone_size: .; cdr3_aa: CASRLVPWRAEAFF; cdr3_nt: TGTGCAAGTCGCTTAGTACCCTGGAGGGCTGAAGCTTTCTTT
j_call: TRBJ1-1; v_call: TRBV6-5; d_call: .; clone_size: .; cdr3_aa: CASSYETEAFF; cdr3_nt: TGTGCCAGCAGTTACGAGACTGAAGCTTTCTTT
j_call: TRBJ2-1; v_call: TRBV7-2; d_call: TRBD2; clone_size: .; cdr3_aa: CASSSGTSTYNEQFF; cdr3_nt: TGTGCCAGCAGCTCCGGGACTAGCACCTACAATGAGCAGTTCTTC
j_call: TRBJ1-1; v_call: TRBV6-5; d_call: .; clone_size: .; cdr3_aa: CASRGVPYTEAFF; cdr3_nt: TGTGCCAGCAGAGGGGTTCCCTACACTGAAGCTTTCTTT
j_call: TRBJ1-1; v_call: TRBV12-5; d_call: .; clone_size: .; cdr3_aa: CASGLANTRTLNTEAFF; cdr3_nt: TGTGCTAGTGGTTTGGCCAACACACGCACCTTGAACACTGAAGCTTTCTTT
j_call: TRBJ1-1; v_call: TRBV18; d_call: TRBD1; clone_size: .; cdr3_aa: CASSPQTGANTEAFF; cdr3_nt: TGTGCCAGCTCACCCCAGACAGGGGCCAACACTGAAGCTTTCTTT
j_call: TRBJ1-2; v_call: TRBV7-9; d_call: .; clone_size: .; cdr3_aa: CASSFGSASEGYTF; cdr3_nt: TGTGCCAGCAGCTTTGGCTCCGCGTCGGAGGGCTACACCTTC
j_call: TRBJ1-2; v_call: TRBV7-8; d_call: TRBD1; clone_size: .; cdr3_aa: CASSLQTGVFSRGYTF; cdr3_nt: TGTGCCAGCAGCCTCCAGACAGGGGTGTTTAGTCGTGGCTACACCTTC
j_call: TRBJ2-3; v_call: TRBV11-3; d_call: .; clone_size: .; cdr3_aa: CASSLGRELWDTQYF; cdr3_nt: TGTGCCAGCAGCTTAGGTCGGGAGTTGTGGGATACGCAGTATTTT
j_call: TRBJ1-1; v_call: TRBV29-1; d_call: .; clone_size: .; cdr3_aa: CSVEDPTEAFF; cdr3_nt: TGCAGCGTTGAAGATCCCACTGAAGCTTTCTTT
j_call: TRBJ1-2; v_call: TRBV18; d_call: .; clone_size: .; cdr3_aa: CASSPGHQRDGYTF; cdr3_nt: TGTGCCAGCTCACCGGGACACCAACGCGATGGCTACACCTTC
j_call: TRBJ2-3; v_call: TRBV9; d_call: .; clone_size: .; cdr3_aa: CASSVALITDTQYF; cdr3_nt: TGTGCCAGCAGCGTAGCTTTGATCACAGATACGCAGTATTTT
j_call: TRBJ1-2; v_call: TRBV4-3; d_call: .; clone_size: .; cdr3_aa: CASSPFPEENYGYTF; cdr3_nt: TGCGCCAGCAGCCCCTTTCCGGAGGAGAACTATGGCTACACCTTC
j_call: TRBJ2-5; v_call: TRBV4-1; d_call: TRBD2; clone_size: .; cdr3_aa: CASSQERLAGYQETQYF; cdr3_nt: TGCGCCAGCAGCCAAGAAAGACTAGCGGGGTACCAAGAGACCCAGTACTTC
j_call: TRBJ2-1; v_call: TRBV7-9; d_call: .; clone_size: .; cdr3_aa: CASSLFFATGQDSYNEQFF; cdr3_nt: TGTGCCAGCAGCTTATTCTTCGCCACAGGGCAGGACTCCTACAATGAGCAGTTCTTC
j_call: TRBJ1-1; v_call: TRBV5-4; d_call: .; clone_size: once; cdr3_aa: CASTQIRGKGTEAFF; cdr3_nt: TGTGCCAGCACCCAAATTAGGGGTAAGGGCACTGAAGCTTTCTTT
j_call: TRBJ1-2; v_call: TRBV27; d_call: .; clone_size: .; cdr3_aa: CASSLNYGETLRDGYTF; cdr3_nt: TGTGCCAGCAGTTTAAATTACGGAGAAACACTTCGGGATGGCTACACCTTC
j_call: TRBJ2-1; v_call: TRBV9; d_call: TRBD2; clone_size: .; cdr3_aa: CASSVGGGLAGEQFF; cdr3_nt: TGTGCCAGCAGCGTAGGAGGGGGACTAGCGGGAGAGCAGTTCTTC
j_call: TRBJ1-2; v_call: TRBV27; d_call: .; clone_size: .; cdr3_aa: CASSPRLGAYGYTF; cdr3_nt: TGTGCCAGCAGTCCCCGACTCGGGGCCTATGGCTACACCTTC
j_call: TRBJ1-2; v_call: TRBV4-3; d_call: .; clone_size: .; cdr3_aa: CASSQDAGGTGYTF; cdr3_nt: TGCGCCAGCAGCCAAGACGCGGGGGGCACTGGCTACACCTTC
j_call: TRBJ1-2; v_call: TRBV2; d_call: .; clone_size: once; cdr3_aa: CASSGDGLYGYTF; cdr3_nt: TGTGCCAGCAGCGGTGACGGTCTCTATGGCTACACCTTC
j_call: TRBJ1-2; v_call: TRBV25-1; d_call: TRBD1; clone_size: .; cdr3_aa: CASSAIDREAGYTF; cdr3_nt: TGTGCCAGCAGTGCAATCGACAGGGAGGCGGGCTACACCTTC
j_call: TRBJ1-2; v_call: TRBV5-4; d_call: .; clone_size: .; cdr3_aa: CASSLREGTHYGYTF; cdr3_nt: TGTGCCAGCAGCCTGCGTGAAGGGACACACTATGGCTACACCTTC
j_call: TRBJ2-3; v_call: TRBV6-1; d_call: TRBD1; clone_size: .; cdr3_aa: CASSDETGGGADTQYF; cdr3_nt: TGTGCCAGCAGTGACGAGACAGGGGGCGGCGCAGATACGCAGTATTTT
j_call: TRBJ2-1; v_call: TRBV25-1; d_call: TRBD2; clone_size: .; cdr3_aa: CASSGLAGINEQFF; cdr3_nt: TGTGCCAGCAGTGGGTTAGCGGGAATTAATGAGCAGTTCTTC
j_call: TRBJ2-2; v_call: TRBV27; d_call: TRBD2; clone_size: .; cdr3_aa: CASSASGTNTGELFF; cdr3_nt: TGTGCCAGCAGTGCTAGCGGGACCAACACCGGGGAGCTGTTTTTT
j_call: TRBJ1-2; v_call: TRBV5-6; d_call: TRBD1; clone_size: .; cdr3_aa: CASTTEGTGTGYTF; cdr3_nt: TGTGCCAGCACCACCGAGGGGACAGGTACCGGCTACACCTTC
j_call: TRBJ1-5; v_call: TRBV21-1; d_call: .; clone_size: .; cdr3_aa: CASSTREDSNQPQHF; cdr3_nt: TGTGCCAGCAGCACGCGCGAGGATAGCAATCAGCCCCAGCATTTT
j_call: TRBJ1-5; v_call: TRBV7-8; d_call: .; clone_size: .; cdr3_aa: CASSLIGGGQTYSNQPQHF; cdr3_nt: TGTGCCAGCAGCTTAATCGGGGGGGGCCAAACCTATAGCAATCAGCCCCAGCATTTT
j_call: TRBJ1-1; v_call: TRBV19; d_call: .; clone_size: .; cdr3_aa: CASTKGGAPGTEAFF; cdr3_nt: TGTGCCAGTACCAAGGGGGGGGCTCCGGGCACTGAAGCTTTCTTT
j_call: TRBJ2-1; v_call: TRBV4-3; d_call: .; clone_size: .; cdr3_aa: CASSQLTAGTYNEQFF; cdr3_nt: TGCGCCAGCAGCCAATTAACGGCCGGGACGTACAATGAGCAGTTCTTC
j_call: TRBJ2-2; v_call: TRBV4-1; d_call: .; clone_size: .; cdr3_aa: CASSHESSTGELFF; cdr3_nt: TGCGCCAGCAGCCATGAGTCAAGTACCGGGGAGCTGTTTTTT
j_call: TRBJ2-5; v_call: TRBV5-6; d_call: .; clone_size: .; cdr3_aa: CASSLGGNRWGKETQYF; cdr3_nt: TGTGCCAGCAGCTTGGGCGGGAATAGGTGGGGAAAAGAGACCCAGTACTTC
j_call: TRBJ2-1; v_call: TRBV14; d_call: .; clone_size: .; cdr3_aa: CASSHAGPTGYNEQFF; cdr3_nt: TGTGCCAGCAGCCATGCCGGGCCAACAGGATACAATGAGCAGTTCTTC
j_call: TRBJ2-5; v_call: TRBV7-2; d_call: TRBD2; clone_size: .; cdr3_aa: CASSLNRGTSGKEETQYF; cdr3_nt: TGTGCCAGCAGCTTAAATAGGGGGACTAGCGGGAAAGAAGAGACCCAGTACTTC
j_call: TRBJ1-2; v_call: TRBV10-1; d_call: TRBD1; clone_size: .; cdr3_aa: CATSPGQEYGYTF; cdr3_nt: TGCGCCACCTCTCCGGGACAGGAATATGGCTACACCTTC
j_call: TRBJ1-1; v_call: TRBV6-5; d_call: .; clone_size: once; cdr3_aa: CASKSDRIAEAFF; cdr3_nt: TGTGCCAGCAAATCCGACAGGATCGCTGAAGCTTTCTTT
j_call: TRBJ2-3; v_call: TRBV30; d_call: .; clone_size: once; cdr3_aa: CAWSVNGMGGTDTQYF; cdr3_nt: TGTGCCTGGAGTGTCAACGGGATGGGGGGCACAGATACGCAGTATTTT
j_call: TRBJ2-3; v_call: TRBV7-2; d_call: .; clone_size: .; cdr3_aa: CASSPYTDTQYF; cdr3_nt: TGTGCCAGCAGCCCATACACAGATACGCAGTATTTT
j_call: TRBJ2-5; v_call: TRBV5-1; d_call: TRBD1; clone_size: few; cdr3_aa: CASSLATGLGETQYF; cdr3_nt: TGCGCCAGCAGCTTGGCGACAGGGCTAGGGGAGACCCAGTACTTC
j_call: TRBJ2-6; v_call: TRBV7-7; d_call: .; clone_size: .; cdr3_aa: CASSSTLKPQSRANVLTF; cdr3_nt: TGTGCCAGCAGCAGTACGCTTAAGCCACAAAGTCGGGCCAACGTCCTGACTTTC